The rows below give T cell receptor beta chains drawn from one sample of a study of T cells after yellow fever vaccination. TCRdb called the 5' RACE reads again in MiXCR, with one record for every CDR3 protein. The sample yields about 630,000 distinct CDR3 sequences, approximately 13% seen once. The input for sequencing was PBMCs, taken on the day of the yellow fever booster vaccination. These receptors were obtained from a man aged 25-45 years who received the YFV17D yellow fever vaccine. Both conserved end residues are part of each CDR3. Fields, in order: clone size, D gene, V gene, J gene, CDR3 DNA, CDR3 protein. D genes are given only for firm matches. Clone size is stated in some rows and not others, as once, few, many or a class when expanded.

clone_size: .; d_call: .; v_call: TRBV5-1; j_call: TRBJ2-1; cdr3_nt: TGCGCCAGCAGCTTGCTAAGGGATGAGCAGTTCTTC; cdr3_aa: CASSLLRDEQFF
clone_size: .; d_call: TRBD1; v_call: TRBV20-1; j_call: TRBJ1-1; cdr3_nt: TGCAGTGCTAGAGGCCCAGGGGGTAGGGCTTTCTTT; cdr3_aa: CSARGPGGRAFF
clone_size: .; d_call: TRBD2; v_call: TRBV19; j_call: TRBJ2-5; cdr3_nt: TGTGCCAGTCGTACAGCGGGAGGACAAGAGACCCAGTACTTC; cdr3_aa: CASRTAGGQETQYF
clone_size: few; d_call: TRBD2; v_call: TRBV20-1; j_call: TRBJ2-4; cdr3_nt: TGCAGTGCTAGAGAGGGGGGGGTGGCCAAAAACATTCAGTACTTC; cdr3_aa: CSAREGGVAKNIQYF
clone_size: .; d_call: .; v_call: TRBV18; j_call: TRBJ1-5; cdr3_nt: TGTGCCAGCTCACCACAGGAGATGGGGCAGCCCCAGCATTTT; cdr3_aa: CASSPQEMGQPQHF
clone_size: once; d_call: TRBD1; v_call: TRBV4-3; j_call: TRBJ2-7; cdr3_nt: TGCGCCAGCAGCCACAGGACAGGGCTCACCTACGAGCAGTACTTC; cdr3_aa: CASSHRTGLTYEQYF
clone_size: few; d_call: TRBD1; v_call: TRBV5-1; j_call: TRBJ1-1; cdr3_nt: TGCGCCAGCAGTAAGGACAGGGGAATGAACACTGAAGCTTTCTTT; cdr3_aa: CASSKDRGMNTEAFF
clone_size: .; d_call: TRBD1; v_call: TRBV30; j_call: TRBJ1-1; cdr3_nt: TGTGCCTGGACCCCAGGGGGGAACACTGAAGCTTTCTTT; cdr3_aa: CAWTPGGNTEAFF
clone_size: .; d_call: .; v_call: TRBV10-3; j_call: TRBJ2-3; cdr3_nt: TGTGCCATCAGTCAGCGGGTTAGCACAGATACGCAGTATTTT; cdr3_aa: CAISQRVSTDTQYF
clone_size: many; d_call: TRBD2; v_call: TRBV6-5; j_call: TRBJ2-1; cdr3_nt: TGTGCCAGCAGTTACCCGGGACTAGCGCCTAACAATGAGCAGTTCTTC; cdr3_aa: CASSYPGLAPNNEQFF
clone_size: few; d_call: TRBD1; v_call: TRBV19; j_call: TRBJ1-2; cdr3_nt: TGTGCCAGTAGTTCTGGGACAGGGAGAATCTCCGGTTATGGCTACACCTTC; cdr3_aa: CASSSGTGRISGYGYTF
clone_size: few; d_call: .; v_call: TRBV20-1; j_call: TRBJ2-7; cdr3_nt: TGCAGTGCTAGAGTTAGTCAGAACTCCTACGAGCAGTACTTC; cdr3_aa: CSARVSQNSYEQYF
clone_size: .; d_call: TRBD2; v_call: TRBV6-2/TRBV6-3; j_call: TRBJ2-2; cdr3_nt: TGTGCCAGCAGTATCACTTGGGTAGCGGGAGATGGGAACACCGGGGAGCTGTTTTTT; cdr3_aa: CASSITWVAGDGNTGELFF
clone_size: .; d_call: .; v_call: TRBV19; j_call: TRBJ2-1; cdr3_nt: TGTGCCAGTAGGGCCAACAGGGTCTATGAGCAGTTCTTC; cdr3_aa: CASRANRVYEQFF
clone_size: few; d_call: .; v_call: TRBV6-5; j_call: TRBJ2-1; cdr3_nt: TGTGCCAGCAGTTACTCGATTGGACTGGAGGAGCAGTTCTTC; cdr3_aa: CASSYSIGLEEQFF
clone_size: .; d_call: TRBD1; v_call: TRBV15; j_call: TRBJ2-7; cdr3_nt: TGTGCCACCAGCAGAGGTGCAGGGACAGTCTCCTACGAGCAGTACTTC; cdr3_aa: CATSRGAGTVSYEQYF
clone_size: few; d_call: TRBD1; v_call: TRBV5-1; j_call: TRBJ2-4; cdr3_nt: TGCGCCAGCAGCTTGGAGGACAGGGCCTCAAACATTCAGTACTTC; cdr3_aa: CASSLEDRASNIQYF
clone_size: few; d_call: .; v_call: TRBV6-1; j_call: TRBJ2-1; cdr3_nt: TGTGCCAGCAGTCCCTTAGCGAACTTACGGAATGAGCAGTTCTTC; cdr3_aa: CASSPLANLRNEQFF
clone_size: .; d_call: .; v_call: TRBV20-1; j_call: TRBJ2-5; cdr3_nt: TGCAGTGCTAGAGATCGGGTGAAAGAGACCCAGTACTTC; cdr3_aa: CSARDRVKETQYF
clone_size: .; d_call: TRBD1; v_call: TRBV7-2; j_call: TRBJ2-7; cdr3_nt: TGTGCCAGCAGCTTATCACAGGGGCCCTACGAGCAGTACTTC; cdr3_aa: CASSLSQGPYEQYF
clone_size: .; d_call: TRBD1; v_call: TRBV7-2; j_call: TRBJ1-6; cdr3_nt: TGTGCCAGCAGCACCGACAGGGGCTATAATTCACCCCTCCACTTT; cdr3_aa: CASSTDRGYNSPLHF
clone_size: few; d_call: .; v_call: TRBV12-3/TRBV12-4; j_call: TRBJ1-6; cdr3_nt: TGTGCCAGCAGTATACAGGGACGTGGTTTAGCCCTCCACTTT; cdr3_aa: CASSIQGRGLALHF